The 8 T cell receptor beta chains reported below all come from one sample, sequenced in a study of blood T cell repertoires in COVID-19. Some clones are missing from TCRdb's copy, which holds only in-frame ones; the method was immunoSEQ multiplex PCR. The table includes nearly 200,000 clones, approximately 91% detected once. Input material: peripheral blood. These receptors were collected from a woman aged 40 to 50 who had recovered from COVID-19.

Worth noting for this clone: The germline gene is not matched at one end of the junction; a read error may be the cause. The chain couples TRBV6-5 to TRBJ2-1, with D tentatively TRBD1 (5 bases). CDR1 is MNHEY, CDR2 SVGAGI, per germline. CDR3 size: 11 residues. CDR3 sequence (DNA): TGTACCAGCAGTTACCGACAGGAGCAGTTCTTC. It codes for CTSSYRQEQFF.

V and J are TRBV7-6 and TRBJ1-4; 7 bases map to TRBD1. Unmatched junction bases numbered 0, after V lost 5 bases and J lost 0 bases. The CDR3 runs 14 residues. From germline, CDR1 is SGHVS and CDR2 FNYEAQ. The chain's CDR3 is CASSQGATNEKLFF. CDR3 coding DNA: TGTGCCAGCAGCCAGGGGGCAACTAATGAAAAACTGTTTTTT.

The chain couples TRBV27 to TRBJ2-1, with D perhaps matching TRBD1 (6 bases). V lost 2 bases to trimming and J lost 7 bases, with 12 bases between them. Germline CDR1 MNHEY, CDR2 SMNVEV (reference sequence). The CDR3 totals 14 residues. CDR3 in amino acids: CASSLTPQGNEQFF. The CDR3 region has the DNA TGTGCCAGCAGTTTAACCCCCCAGGGGAATGAGCAGTTCTTC.

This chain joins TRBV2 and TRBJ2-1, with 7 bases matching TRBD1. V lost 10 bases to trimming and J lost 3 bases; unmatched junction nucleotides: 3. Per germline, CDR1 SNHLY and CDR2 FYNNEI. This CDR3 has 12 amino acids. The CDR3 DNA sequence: TGTGCCACCGGACAGGTCTACAATGAGCAGTTCTTC. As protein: CATGQVYNEQFF.

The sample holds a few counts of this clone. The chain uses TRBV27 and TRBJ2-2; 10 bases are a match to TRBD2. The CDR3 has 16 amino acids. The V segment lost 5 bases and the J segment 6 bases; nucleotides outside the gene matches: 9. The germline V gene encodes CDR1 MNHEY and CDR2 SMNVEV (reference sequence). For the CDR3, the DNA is TGTGCCAGCAGTGAGAGCGGGAGGGCCCCCCCCGGGGAGCTGTTTTTT. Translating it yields CASSESGRAPPGELFF.

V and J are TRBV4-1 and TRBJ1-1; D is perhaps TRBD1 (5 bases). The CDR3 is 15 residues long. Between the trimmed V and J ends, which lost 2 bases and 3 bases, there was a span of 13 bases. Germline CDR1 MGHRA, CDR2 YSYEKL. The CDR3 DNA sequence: TGCGCCAGCAGCCAACCCTGGGGGGGGGACACTGAAGCTTTCTTT. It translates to CASSQPWGGDTEAFF.

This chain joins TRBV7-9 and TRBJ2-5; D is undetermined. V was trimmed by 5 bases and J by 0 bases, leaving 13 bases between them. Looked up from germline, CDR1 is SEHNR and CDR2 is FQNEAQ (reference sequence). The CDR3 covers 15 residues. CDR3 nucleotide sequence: TGTGCCAGCAGCCCCCGGTTGGGCCACCAAGAGACCCAGTACTTC. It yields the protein CASSPRLGHQETQYF. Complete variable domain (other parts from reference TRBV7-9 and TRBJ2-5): DTGVSQNPRHKITKRGQNVTFRCDPISEHNRLYWYRQTLGQGPEFLTYFQNEAQLEKSRLLSDRFSAERPKGSFSTLEIQRTEQGDSAMYLCASSPRLGHQETQYFGPGTRLLVL.

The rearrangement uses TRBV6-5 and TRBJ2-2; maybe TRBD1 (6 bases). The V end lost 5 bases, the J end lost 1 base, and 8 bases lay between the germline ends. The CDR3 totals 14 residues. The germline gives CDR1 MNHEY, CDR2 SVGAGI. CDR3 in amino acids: CASSNRVNTGELFF. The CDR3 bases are TGTGCCAGCAGTAACAGGGTGAACACCGGGGAGCTGTTTTTT.